Given below is one T cell receptor beta chain in context. No antigen is known for it. TCRdb's table, derived via immunoSEQ multiplex PCR, lists solely in-frame clones and lacks some. The sample includes fewer than 95,000 clones, roughly four fifths of them seen just once. Time point here: week 47, end of study. Doses consisted of 300 ug of mutant IDH1 20-mer peptide each, paired with topical imiquimod. This sample was included in a study of a mutant IDH1 vaccine in newly diagnosed glioma. Study-wide context: Vaccines were first given 4-6 weeks after radiotherapy alone, or with temozolomide cycles. Every participant had undergone radiotherapy, temozolomide, or both before, and most underwent both. The timing of visit V12 was week 35, and that of visit V13 was week 47. Study-wide results and limits: Pseudoprogression seemed unlinked to shifts in top peripheral T cell clonotypes.

The CDR3 totals 14 residues. Trimming removed 7 bases from V and 5 bases from J; junction bases left unmatched: 6. Germline CDR1 WSHSY, CDR2 SAAADI. This chain joins TRBV10-2 and TRBJ2-2; 8 nucleotides line up with TRBD1. The receptor's source is a man aged 35-49 years with glioma. Sequences were derived from PBMCs, sampled from a glioma patient whose treatment included an IDH1 peptide vaccine. CDR3 amino acids: CASISGGRTGELFF. Here the CDR3 DNA reads TGCGCCAGCATTTCAGGGGGCAGGACCGGGGAGCTGTTTTTT.